The 31 T cell receptor beta chains below come from one sample, sequenced in a study of blood T cell repertoires in COVID-19. The table came from immunoSEQ multiplex PCR; TCRdb's copy has only in-frame clones and leaves some out. The data show 250,000 or so clones, with around 89% seen just once and about 1% held by the top ten. The sequenced sample was peripheral blood. The origin of the receptors is a middle-aged woman who had recovered from COVID-19.

The genes are TRBV5-4 and TRBJ2-1, with a weak D call TRBD2 (6 bases). Germline V gene lookup returns CDR1 SGHNT and CDR2 YYREEE (reference sequence). Trimming removed 4 bases at V and 9 bases at J, with 20 bases between. This CDR3 has 15 residues. The CDR3 is CASSPKAGSTSEQFF. CDR3 DNA sequence: TGTGCCAGCAGCCCAAAAGCGGGCTCTACAAGTGAGCAGTTCTTC.

V and J are TRBV6-2 or TRBV6-3 and TRBJ2-7, with D tentatively TRBD2 (6 bases). V shed 2 bases and J shed 1 base, with 12 bases lying between them. This CDR3 contains 15 residues. Germline CDR1 reads MNHEY; CDR2 reads SVGEGT. The DNA of the CDR3 is TGTGCCAGCAGTTACCCGGGACTCACGTCCTACGAGCAGTACTTC. Amino acid sequence: CASSYPGLTSYEQYF.

CDR3 protein: CASTDQRTSGSGDEQFF. As DNA, the CDR3 is TGTGCCAGCACCGACCAGAGGACTAGCGGGAGTGGGGATGAGCAGTTCTTC. The chain uses TRBV28 and TRBJ2-1, with 13 bases matching TRBD2. J gave up 8 bases and V 7 bases, and 14 bases lay outside the gene matches. The CDR3 has 17 residues. Germline CDR1 reads MDHEN; CDR2 reads SYDVKM. The entire variable domain, with the rest obtained from reference TRBV28 and TRBJ2-1, is as follows: DVKVTQSSRYLVKRTGEKVFLECVQDMDHENMFWYRQDPGLGLRLIYFSYDVKMKEKGDIPEGYSVSREKKERFSLILESASTNQTSMYLCASTDQRTSGSGDEQFFGPGTRLTVL.

For this clone: The junction departs from the called germline gene at one end, perhaps through a read error. The chain links TRBV29-1 to TRBJ1-2; D call uncertain. This CDR3 spans 11 amino acids. Germline values: CDR1 SQVTM, CDR2 ANQGSEA. The CDR3 region is CSVEGRIHYTF. CDR3 sequence (DNA): TGCAGCGTCGAAGGGAGGATTCACTACACCTTC.

There are a few counts of this clone. The chain combines TRBV15 with TRBJ2-5, with no clear D. The CDR3 totals 15 residues. Between the trimmed V and J ends, which lost 1 base and 0 bases, there was a span of 9 bases. The V gene's germline CDR1 is LNHNV and CDR2 YYDKDF (reference sequence). The CDR3 DNA reads as TGTGCCACCAGCAGAGTCCCAGGCAACCAAGAGACCCAGTACTTC. The encoded protein is CATSRVPGNQETQYF. Looking up the rest from reference TRBV15 and TRBJ2-5 gives the full variable domain: DAMVIQNPRYQVTQFGKPVTLSCSQTLNHNVMYWYQQKSSQAPKLLFHYYDKDFNNEADTPDNFQSRRPNTSFCFLDIRSPGLGDTAMYLCATSRVPGNQETQYFGPGTRLLVL.

Points on this clone: This CDR3 is also generated by other DNA sequences in the sample. CDR3 residues: CASSYGQGEAFF. The CDR3 DNA reads as TGTGCCAGCAGTTACGGACAGGGTGAAGCTTTCTTT. The chain uses TRBV6-5 and TRBJ1-1; 8 bases map to TRBD1. Germline loops: CDR1 MNHEY, CDR2 SVGAGI. After removal of 2 bases from V and 7 bases from J, the junction contained 0 bases not matched to a gene. CDR3 length: 12 amino acids.

The CDR3: CASSWRRGDGYTF. CDR3 DNA: TGTGCCAGCAGTTGGCGCAGGGGGGATGGCTACACCTTC. The chain employs TRBV12-3 or TRBV12-4 and TRBJ1-2, with 7 bases matching TRBD1. Trimming at V came to 4 bases and at J to 6 bases, leaving 5 bases not matched to a gene. This CDR3 region has 13 residues.

The chain employs TRBV6-5 and TRBJ1-2, with TRBD1 matching over 7 bases. The CDR3 is 14 amino acids. Per germline, CDR1 MNHEY and CDR2 SVGAGI. J lost 12 bases, V lost 4 bases, and 14 bases had no gene match. CDR3 in amino acids: CASSSPGQTRGNTF. CDR3 coding DNA: TGTGCCAGCAGTTCCCCGGGACAGACTAGAGGGAACACCTTC.

Here the CDR3 reads CAWSWTDQPQHF. CDR3 in DNA: TGTGCCTGGAGTTGGACAGATCAGCCCCAGCATTTT. The J gene is TRBJ1-5, the V gene TRBV30, with TRBD1 as a possible D gene (6 bases). Between the trimmed V and J ends, which lost 2 bases and 5 bases, there was a span of 7 bases. The CDR3 contains 12 residues. Germline V lookup: CDR1 GTSNPN, CDR2 SVGIG (reference sequence). Supplemented by reference TRBV30 and TRBJ1-5, the full variable domain reads SQTIHQWPATLVQPVGSPLSLECTVEGTSNPNLYWYRQAAGRGLQLLFYSVGIGQISSEVPQNLSASRPQDRQFILSSKKLLLSDSGFYLCAWSWTDQPQHFGDGTRLSIL.

V gene TRBV6-5 combines with J gene TRBJ1-3, with D perhaps TRBD1 (5 bases). This CDR3 spans 15 amino acids. V was trimmed by 6 bases and J by 2 bases, leaving 14 bases between them. Germline V gives CDR1 MNHEY, CDR2 SVGAGI. The CDR3 here is CASSRSTGPGNTIYF. CDR3 nucleotides: TGTGCCAGCAGCCGATCCACAGGTCCTGGAAACACCATATATTTT.

V usage is TRBV12-3 or TRBV12-4 and J usage is TRBJ1-2; 7 bases are shared with TRBD1. V was pared by 4 bases and J by 8 bases, with 7 bases of the junction left unmatched. The CDR3 is 13 residues long. The CDR3 coding sequence is TGTGCCAGCAGTTGGAGACAGGGTAGCGGCTACACCTTC. It encodes CASSWRQGSGYTF.

This clone occurred once. In nucleotides, the CDR3 is TGCGCCAGCAGCCACGGCGGACAGGGAGGGTACGAGCAGTACTTC. It is translated as CASSHGGQGGYEQYF. The chain is built from TRBV4-3 and TRBJ2-7, with D possibly matching TRBD1 (8 bases). The CDR3 is 15 residues long. Germline V gene lookup returns CDR1 LGHNA and CDR2 YSLEER. V shed 3 bases and J shed 4 bases, with 16 bases lying between them.

The chain joins TRBV3-1 (or the pseudogene TRBV3-2) to TRBJ1-6, with 11 bases that match TRBD1. The germline gives CDR1 LGHDT, CDR2 YNNKEL (reference sequence). V lost 6 bases to trimming and J lost 7 bases; unmatched junction nucleotides: 8. The CDR3 is 16 residues long. The DNA for the CDR3 is TGTGCCAGCAGTCTAGGGACAGGGGGGTCGAATTCACCCCTCCACTTT. Translated: CASSLGTGGSNSPLHF.

The chain uses TRBV12-2 and TRBJ2-3; TRBD2 is the table's D call and was not checked against the DNA. TRBV12-2 is flagged as a pseudogene. The CDR3 is 20 residues long. The CDR3 DNA reads TGTGCAAGTCGCTTACGCTGCGGTAGCGGGGGCGGGGGGCCCACAGATACGCAGTATTTT. It codes for CASRLRCGSGGGGPTDTQYF.

The genes are TRBV7-8 and TRBJ1-2, with 7 bases fitting TRBD1. Germline V CDR1 and CDR2: SGHVS, FQNEAQ. V lost 6 bases and J lost 2; bases outside the gene matches: 12. The CDR3 consists of 16 residues. The CDR3 sequence: CASRLDRASRNYGYTF. The CDR3 bases are TGTGCCAGCAGACTAGACAGGGCCTCACGCAACTATGGCTACACCTTC.

The chain has TRBV6-2 or TRBV6-3 and TRBJ1-1; D remains unclear. CDR3 size: 15 residues. Germline CDR1 and CDR2: MNHEY and SVGEGT. V lost 0 bases to trimming and J lost 0 bases, with 8 bases between them. CDR3 sequence (DNA): TGTGCCAGCAGTTACTCGGGCAGGCTGAACACTGAAGCTTTCTTT. It specifies CASSYSGRLNTEAFF.

The genes are TRBV12-2 and TRBJ2-7; the table names TRBD2, a call not compared with the DNA. TRBV12-2 is deemed a pseudogene. The CDR3 length is 9 residues. DNA for the CDR3: TGTGCAAACCCCCACCACGGGTACTTC. Protein sequence: CANPHHGYF.

This clone showed up just once. The chain is built from TRBV19 and TRBJ2-1, with 10 bases aligning to TRBD2. Germline CDR1 LNHDA, CDR2 SQIVND (reference sequence). The CDR3 is 16 amino acids. J gave up 3 bases and V 3 bases, and 5 bases lay outside the gene matches. The CDR3 protein is CASSIVGLADYNEQFF. As DNA, the CDR3 is TGTGCCAGTAGTATTGTTGGACTAGCGGACTACAATGAGCAGTTCTTC.

The genes are TRBV5-1 and TRBJ2-5; TRBD2 might be the D (5 bases). Trimming cost V 4 bases and J 1 base, with 14 bases left between them. Germline V lookup: CDR1 SGHRS, CDR2 YFSETQ. The CDR3 totals 15 residues. Here the CDR3 reads CASSNLGGPQETQYF. The CDR3 bases are TGCGCCAGCAGCAACCTAGGCGGGCCCCAAGAGACCCAGTACTTC.

This CDR3 reads CASSGSIGETQYF. In DNA form, the CDR3 reads TGTGCCAGCAGCGGCAGCATCGGGGAGACCCAGTACTTC. This chain joins TRBV6-4 and TRBJ2-5; D unclear. Germline loops: CDR1 MRHNA, CDR2 SNTAGT. There are 13 residues in the CDR3. Between the trimmed V and J ends, which lost 6 bases and 5 bases, there was a span of 13 bases.

The chain carries TRBV10-3 and TRBJ2-7; 12 nucleotides agree with TRBD1. Germline CDR1 is ENHRY and CDR2 is SYGVKD. After removal of 10 bases from V and 3 bases from J, the junction contained 7 bases not matched to a gene. This CDR3 is built from 14 residues. CDR3 region: CATGGQGAIYEQYF. CDR3 nucleotide sequence: TGTGCCACCGGGGGACAGGGGGCGATCTACGAGCAGTACTTC.

The chain uses TRBV11-3 and TRBJ2-6; TRBD2 is a possible D gene (6 bases). V dropped 8 bases and J dropped 2 bases, with 7 bases sitting between them. The germline V gene encodes CDR1 SGHNT and CDR2 YENEEA. The CDR3 runs to 13 residues. As DNA, the CDR3 is TGTGCCAGCGGGGGGACTGGGGCCAACGTCCTGACTTTC. Translated: CASGGTGANVLTF.

This sequence joins TRBV7-2 and TRBJ2-3; 8 nucleotides align to TRBD2. The CDR3 totals 13 residues. The germline V gene encodes CDR1 SGHTA and CDR2 FQGNSA. V lost 5 bases to trimming and J lost 6 bases; unmatched junction nucleotides: 4. The CDR3, as DNA: TGTGCCAGCAGCCCAGGCGGGGGGGATACGCAGTATTTT. Its protein is CASSPGGGDTQYF.

The V and J genes are TRBV27 and TRBJ1-2; TRBD1 aligns across 7 bases. The germline V gene has CDR1 MNHEY and CDR2 SMNVEV (reference sequence). The CDR3 has 13 residues. With 3 bases clipped from V and 5 bases from J, the junction kept 3 bases outside the gene matches. CDR3 nucleotide sequence: TGTGCCAGCAGTTTTGGGACAGCTTATGGCTACACCTTC. Its translation is CASSFGTAYGYTF.

The sample holds one count of this clone. The chain has TRBV7-6 and TRBJ2-1, with 11 bases lining up with TRBD2. CDR1 is SGHVS, CDR2 FNYEAQ, per germline. After removal of 1 base from V and 5 bases from J, the junction contained 7 bases not matched to a gene. This CDR3 is built from 17 residues. The CDR3 protein is CASSLGVAGGPHNEQFF. The CDR3 nucleotides are TGTGCCAGCAGCTTAGGGGTAGCGGGAGGGCCCCACAATGAGCAGTTCTTC.

This sequence joins TRBV7-9 and TRBJ2-1; TRBD2 is a possible D gene (5 bases). The V end was cut by 3 bases, the J end by 0 bases, with 6 bases between. Germline values: CDR1 SEHNR, CDR2 FQNEAQ (reference sequence). CDR3 length: 14 amino acids. The CDR3 region has the DNA TGTGCCAGCAGCTTCGCGGGCTCCTACAATGAGCAGTTCTTC. Encoded protein: CASSFAGSYNEQFF. Complete variable domain (other parts from reference TRBV7-9 and TRBJ2-1): DTGVSQNPRHKITKRGQNVTFRCDPISEHNRLYWYRQTLGQGPEFLTYFQNEAQLEKSRLLSDRFSAERPKGSFSTLEIQRTEQGDSAMYLCASSFAGSYNEQFFGPGTRLTVL.

The chain couples TRBV6-1 to TRBJ2-3; tentative D call: TRBD2 (7 bases). The CDR3 covers 15 residues. Trimming took 0 bases from V and 6 from J, leaving 13 bases between them. Germline values: CDR1 MNHNS, CDR2 SASEGT. Written as DNA, the CDR3 is TGTGCCAGCAGTGAAGCCGGGGGGCTGTCGGATACGCAGTATTTT. This codes for CASSEAGGLSDTQYF.

The chain recombines TRBV30 with TRBJ2-1; 11 bases fit TRBD2. Germline V gene lookup returns CDR1 GTSNPN and CDR2 SVGIG (reference sequence). This CDR3 is 15 amino acids long. The J segment lost 4 bases and the V segment lost 3 bases, leaving 5 bases of the junction unmatched. DNA for the CDR3: TGTGCCTGGAGACTGACTAGCGGGGCATACAATGAGCAGTTCTTC. Its protein is CAWRLTSGAYNEQFF.

The count of this clone is one. This chain links TRBV2 with TRBJ2-3, with 9 bases fitting TRBD1. The CDR3 length is 16 residues. CDR1 is SNHLY and CDR2 is FYNNEI in the germline V gene. With V trimmed by 4 bases and J by 1 base, 6 bases remained unmatched. The CDR3 nucleotides read TGTGCCAGCAGTGCGAGGAGACAGGGGGGCACAGATACGCAGTATTTT. It translates to CASSARRQGGTDTQYF. Variable domain in full (rest from reference TRBV2 and TRBJ2-3): EPEVTQTPSHQVTQMGQEVILRCVPISNHLYFYWYRQILGQKVEFLVSFYNNEISEKSEIFDDQFSVERPDGSNFTLKIRSTKLEDSAMYFCASSARRQGGTDTQYFGPGTRLTVL.

This chain uses TRBV2 with TRBJ1-3; D uncertain. This CDR3 is built from 16 residues. The V gene's germline CDR1 is SNHLY and CDR2 FYNNEI. The V end was cut by 5 bases, the J end by 10 bases, with 24 bases between. DNA of the CDR3: TGTGCCAGCAGTCCCCTGGGCGCCTCAGGAGGGTCGACCATATATTTT. This translates into CASSPLGASGGSTIYF.

This clone has more than one count but fewer than ten. The chain links TRBV5-1 to TRBJ1-3; 8 bases map to TRBD1. The CDR3 contains 14 residues. In germline, CDR1 is SGHRS, CDR2 YFSETQ. V shed 8 bases and J 0 bases; nucleotides not matched to a gene: 4. The CDR3: CASRQGPSGNTIYF. DNA of the CDR3: TGCGCCAGTAGACAGGGGCCCTCTGGAAACACCATATATTTT.